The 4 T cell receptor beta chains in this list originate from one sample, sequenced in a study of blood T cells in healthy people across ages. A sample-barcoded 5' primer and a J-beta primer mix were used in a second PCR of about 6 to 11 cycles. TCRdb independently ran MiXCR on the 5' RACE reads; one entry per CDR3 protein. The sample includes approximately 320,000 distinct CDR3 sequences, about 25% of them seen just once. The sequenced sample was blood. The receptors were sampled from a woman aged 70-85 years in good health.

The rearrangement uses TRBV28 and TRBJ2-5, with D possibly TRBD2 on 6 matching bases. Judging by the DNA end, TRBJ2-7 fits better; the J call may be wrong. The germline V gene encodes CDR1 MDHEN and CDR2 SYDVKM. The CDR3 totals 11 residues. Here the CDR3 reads CASGGNYEQYF. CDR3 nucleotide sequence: TGTGCCAGCGGCGGGAACTACGAGCAGTACTTC.

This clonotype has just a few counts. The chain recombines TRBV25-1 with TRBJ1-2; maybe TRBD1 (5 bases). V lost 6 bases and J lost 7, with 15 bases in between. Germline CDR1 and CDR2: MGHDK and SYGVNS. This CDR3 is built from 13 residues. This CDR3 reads CASSTGEVSGYTF. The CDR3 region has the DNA TGTGCCAGCAGCACGGGGGAGGTTAGTGGCTACACCTTC.

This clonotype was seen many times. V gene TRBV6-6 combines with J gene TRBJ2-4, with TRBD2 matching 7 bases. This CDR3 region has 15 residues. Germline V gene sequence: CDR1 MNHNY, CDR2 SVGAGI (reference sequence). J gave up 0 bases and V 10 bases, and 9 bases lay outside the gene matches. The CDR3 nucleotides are TGTGCCACGTCTCCGGGAGGACTAGCCAAAAACATTCAGTACTTC. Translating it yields CATSPGGLAKNIQYF.

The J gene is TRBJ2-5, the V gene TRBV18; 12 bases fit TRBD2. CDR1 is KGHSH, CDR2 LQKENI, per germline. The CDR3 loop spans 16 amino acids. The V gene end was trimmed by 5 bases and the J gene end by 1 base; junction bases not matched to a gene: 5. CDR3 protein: CASSSTSGSLQETQYF. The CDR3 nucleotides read TGTGCCAGCTCATCGACTAGCGGGAGCCTCCAAGAGACCCAGTACTTC.